This TCR beta chain came from a study of sequential checkpoint blockade in melanoma. Across the study: About two dozen patients had matched tumor biopsies before treatment and at week 13 after nivolumab or ipilimumab alone.

Generated by immunoSEQ multiplex PCR, the TCRdb table keeps only in-frame clones and is missing some. The sample has about 4,000 clones, roughly 23% seen once. Whole-study results and caveats: Clinical benefit was about 30 times likelier when tumor T-cell fraction and clonality increased. Mutational load did not correlate with tumor T-cell fraction or clonality.

CDR3 length: 17 amino acids. Trimming took off 4 bases at V and 0 bases at J, with 17 bases between the two ends. Germline V gene data show CDR1 as SGDLS and CDR2 as YYNGEE. Specified treatment: randomized to nivolumab then ipilimumab (arm A) or the reverse (arm B). This clone ranks as large. Its matching antigen is unknown. The chain is built from TRBV9 and TRBJ1-3, with D tentatively TRBD1 (5 bases). This TCR came from a human donor with melanoma. Sequencing was performed on tumor tissue (inferred from file names), taken from a patient given nivolumab and ipilimumab in sequence. In DNA form, the CDR3 reads TGTGCCAGCAGCCTCAGGTGGGGGGGATCCTCTGGAAACACCATATATTTT. It is translated as CASSLRWGGSSGNTIYF.